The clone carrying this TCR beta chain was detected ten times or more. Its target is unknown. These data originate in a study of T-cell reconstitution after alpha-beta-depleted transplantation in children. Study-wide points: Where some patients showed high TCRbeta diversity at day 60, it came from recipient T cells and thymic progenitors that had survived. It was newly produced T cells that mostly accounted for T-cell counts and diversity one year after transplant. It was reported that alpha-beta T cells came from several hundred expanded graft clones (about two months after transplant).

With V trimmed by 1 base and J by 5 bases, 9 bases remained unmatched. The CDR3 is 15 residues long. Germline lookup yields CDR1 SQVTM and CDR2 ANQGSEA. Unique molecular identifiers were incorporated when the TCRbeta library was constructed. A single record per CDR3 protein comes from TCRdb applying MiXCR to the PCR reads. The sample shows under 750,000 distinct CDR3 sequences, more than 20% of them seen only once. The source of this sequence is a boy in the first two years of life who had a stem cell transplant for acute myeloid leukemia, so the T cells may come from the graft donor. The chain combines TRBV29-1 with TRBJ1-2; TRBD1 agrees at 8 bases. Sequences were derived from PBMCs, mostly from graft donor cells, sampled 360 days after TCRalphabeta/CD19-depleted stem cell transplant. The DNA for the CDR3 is TGCAGCGTTGAAGGCAGGGGGCGGAGAGCTTATGGCTACACCTTC. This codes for CSVEGRGRRAYGYTF.